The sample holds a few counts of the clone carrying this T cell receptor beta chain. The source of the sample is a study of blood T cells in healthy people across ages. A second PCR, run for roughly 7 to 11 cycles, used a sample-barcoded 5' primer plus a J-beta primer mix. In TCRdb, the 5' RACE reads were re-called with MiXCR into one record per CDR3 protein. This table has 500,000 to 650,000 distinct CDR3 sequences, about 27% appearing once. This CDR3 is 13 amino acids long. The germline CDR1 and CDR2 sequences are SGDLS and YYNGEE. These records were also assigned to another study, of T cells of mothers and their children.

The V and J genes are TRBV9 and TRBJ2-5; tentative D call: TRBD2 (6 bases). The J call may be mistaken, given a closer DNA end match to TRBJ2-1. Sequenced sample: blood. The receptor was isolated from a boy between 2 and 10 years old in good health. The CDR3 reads CASSPGTQDEQFF. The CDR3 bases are TGTGCCAGCAGCCCCGGGACTCAGGATGAGCAGTTCTTC.